This TCR beta chain derives from a study of PD-L1 blockade in urothelial cancer. Study-wide background: Males with bladder-origin urothelial cancer made up about 85% of the roughly 29 patients.

Clones were read by immunoSEQ multiplex PCR, and TCRdb kept only the in-frame ones, dropping some. The sample records 100,000 to 150,000 clones, more than 75% being singletons. Noted time point: peripheral blood 6 weeks after treatment start. Patients presented with locally advanced or metastatic urothelial carcinoma. This material consisted of PBMCs, taken around atezolizumab (anti-PD-L1) treatment. This clonotype was sampled from a man aged 50 to 59 with urothelial cancer.

The CDR3 spells CASSWGRGGETQYF. The CDR3 DNA sequence: TGCGCCAGCAGCTGGGGGAGGGGCGGAGAGACCCAGTACTTC. The V gene is TRBV4-1, the J gene TRBJ2-5; 7 nucleotides match TRBD2. Per the germline V gene, CDR1 is MGHRA and CDR2 is YSYEKL. After removal of 5 bases from V and 4 bases from J, the junction contained 7 bases not matched to a gene. The CDR3 consists of 14 residues.